Listed here are 18 T cell receptor beta chains from one sample, sequenced in a study of identifying expanded T cells in peripheral blood. Measured with immunoSEQ multiplex PCR; TCRdb has only the in-frame clones, and not every one. The table records more than 85,000 clones, about 88% of them present only once. Material: blood. These receptors were collected from a person aged 18-70 years in good health.

The V gene is TRBV6-5, the J gene TRBJ1-2; D is uncertain. The germline V gene encodes CDR1 MNHEY and CDR2 SVGAGI. Trimming left V 10 bases short and J 5 bases short, with 20 bases between. This CDR3 comprises 14 residues. In nucleotides, the CDR3 is TGTGCCACCCGGGAGAGGGCTCGTTCTTATGGCTACACCTTC. This sequence encodes CATRERARSYGYTF.

The chain employs TRBV5-1 and TRBJ2-1; TRBD1 aligns across 7 bases. Trimming removed 2 bases from V and 4 bases from J; junction bases left unmatched: 6. The CDR3 is made up of 15 amino acids. CDR1 and CDR2 from the germline V gene are SGHRS and YFSETQ. The CDR3 DNA is TGCGCCAGCAGCTTCCGACAGGGTGTATACAATGAGCAGTTCTTC. This gives the protein CASSFRQGVYNEQFF.

The rearrangement joins TRBV27 to TRBJ1-2; 9 bases are shared with TRBD1. This CDR3 region has 14 residues. The germline V gene encodes CDR1 MNHEY and CDR2 SMNVEV (reference sequence). The V segment lost 3 bases and the J segment 7 bases; nucleotides outside the gene matches: 6. The CDR3 coding sequence is TGTGCCAGCAGTTTGACAGGGGGAATTTCTGGCTACACCTTC. Amino acid sequence: CASSLTGGISGYTF.

The chain is built from TRBV20-1 and TRBJ2-1; D may correspond to TRBD1 or TRBD2 (5 bases each). Trimming cost V 6 bases and J 8 bases, with 11 bases left between them. The CDR3 extends over 11 amino acids. Germline V gene data show CDR1 as DFQATT and CDR2 as SNEGSKA (reference sequence). The DNA of the CDR3 is TGCAGTGCCCAGGGACGGTATGAGCAGTTCTTC. It specifies CSAQGRYEQFF.

The chain has TRBV5-1 and TRBJ2-2; D remains ambiguous. The CDR3 is 13 residues long. The V gene's germline CDR1 is SGHRS and CDR2 YFSETQ. Trimming left V 1 base short and J 5 bases short, with 6 bases between. The CDR3 sequence: CASSLMRTGELFF. The CDR3 nucleotides read TGCGCCAGCAGCTTGATGCGTACCGGGGAGCTGTTTTTT.

This clone was seen repeatedly, ten times or more. This chain links TRBV15 with TRBJ2-3; 8 bases match TRBD1. The CDR3 has 15 residues. Trimming cost V 5 bases and J 6 bases; bases outside gene matches: 10. CDR1 LNHNV and CDR2 YYDKDF come from the germline V gene (reference sequence). The CDR3 DNA reads as TGTGCCACCAGCGTAGGGACAGGCGGAATGGATACGCAGTATTTT. It specifies CATSVGTGGMDTQYF.

The chain couples TRBV7-9 to TRBJ2-4, with 9 bases lining up with TRBD1. The CDR3 has 15 amino acids. Germline lookup yields CDR1 SEHNR and CDR2 FQNEAQ (reference sequence). With V trimmed by 5 bases and J by 9 bases, 11 bases remained unmatched. CDR3 sequence: CASSPALGQGGIQYF. In DNA, the CDR3 is TGTGCCAGCAGCCCAGCCTTGGGACAGGGAGGCATTCAGTACTTC.

This chain joins TRBV7-8 and TRBJ2-3, with a possible D match to TRBD1 (5 bases). Trimming left V 5 bases short and J 8 bases short, with 11 bases between. Germline lookup yields CDR1 SGHVS and CDR2 FQNEAQ. This CDR3 has 12 residues. CDR3 DNA sequence: TGTGCCAGCAGCGATAATAGGGGTACGCAGTATTTT. Translation: CASSDNRGTQYF. The full variable domain, completed using reference TRBV7-8 and TRBJ2-3, is GAGVSQSPRYKVAKRGQDVALRCDPISGHVSLFWYQQALGQGPEFLTYFQNEAQLDKSGLPSDRFFAERPEGSVSTLKIQRTQQEDSAVYLCASSDNRGTQYFGPGTRLTVL.

This chain links TRBV19 with TRBJ2-1; TRBD2 matches at 9 bases. CDR3 size: 16 residues. Germline CDR1 and CDR2: LNHDA and SQIVND (reference sequence). The J segment lost 9 bases and the V segment lost 6 bases, leaving 15 bases of the junction unmatched. The CDR3 DNA reads as TGTGCCAGTAGCCCAGGGGTGTCTAGCGGGACGGGTGAGCAGTTCTTC. It encodes CASSPGVSSGTGEQFF.

This chain links TRBV30 with TRBJ1-6; 8 bases map to TRBD1. Looked up from germline, CDR1 is GTSNPN and CDR2 is SVGIG (reference sequence). Trimming removed 6 bases from V and 0 bases from J; junction bases left unmatched: 4. The CDR3 has 15 amino acids. The CDR3 sequence: CACRQGSSYNSPLHF. In DNA, the CDR3 is TGTGCCTGTCGACAGGGGAGCTCCTATAATTCACCCCTCCACTTT.

The chain has TRBV19 and TRBJ1-5; 7 bases align to TRBD1. This CDR3 spans 15 amino acids. Unmatched junction bases numbered 9, after V lost 4 bases and J lost 6 bases. CDR1 is LNHDA and CDR2 is SQIVND in the germline V gene (reference sequence). The CDR3 here is CASSTQTGKGQPQHF. The CDR3 DNA is TGTGCCAGTAGTACGCAGACAGGGAAGGGTCAGCCCCAGCATTTT.

This chain joins TRBV5-1 and TRBJ1-1, with D maybe TRBD1 (5 bases). This CDR3 has 13 residues. The germline CDR1 and CDR2 sequences are SGHRS and YFSETQ. Trimming pared 2 bases from V and 3 bases from J, leaving 8 bases between. The CDR3 is CASSFGGYTEAFF. The CDR3 DNA is TGCGCCAGCAGCTTTGGGGGGTACACTGAAGCTTTCTTT.

The chain links TRBV13 to TRBJ2-1; 7 bases are a match to TRBD2. This CDR3 is built from 14 residues. V shed 2 bases and J 6 bases; nucleotides not matched to a gene: 4. Germline V gene data show CDR1 as PRHDT and CDR2 as FYEKMQ (reference sequence). The DNA of the CDR3 is TGTGCCAGCAGCTTAAGCGGGACTCCCAATGAGCAGTTCTTC. Protein: CASSLSGTPNEQFF.

The V and J genes are TRBV7-9 and TRBJ1-1; D is unclear. The CDR3 runs to 12 residues. The V end lost 3 bases, the J end lost 1 base, and 3 bases lay between the germline ends. The V gene's germline CDR1 is SEHNR and CDR2 FQNEAQ (reference sequence). CDR3 nucleotide sequence: TGTGCCAGCAGCTTTGAGAACACTGAAGCTTTCTTT. This sequence encodes CASSFENTEAFF.

The CDR3 loop reads CASIPGQGWVYGYTF. In DNA form, the CDR3 reads TGTGCCAGCATCCCGGGACAGGGGTGGGTCTATGGCTACACCTTC. The J gene is TRBJ1-2, the V gene TRBV19; 10 nucleotides agree with TRBD1. The germline V gene encodes CDR1 LNHDA and CDR2 SQIVND (reference sequence). Trimming removed 9 bases from V and 4 bases from J; junction bases left unmatched: 11. This CDR3 comprises 15 residues.

The chain employs TRBV7-2 and TRBJ1-6; possible D gene TRBD1, 6 bases. The CDR3 sequence is 17 residues long. Germline loops: CDR1 SGHTA, CDR2 FQGNSA. V lost 1 base to trimming and J lost 5 bases, with 15 bases between them. Here the CDR3 reads CASSLVGGLGNNSPLHF. CDR3 in DNA: TGTGCCAGCAGCTTAGTGGGGGGCCTAGGAAATAATTCACCCCTCCACTTT.

V usage is TRBV7-3 and J usage is TRBJ1-1; TRBD1 is a possible D gene (5 bases). Looked up from germline, CDR1 is SGHTA and CDR2 is FQGTGA. Trimming left V 5 bases short and J 4 bases short, with 14 bases between. The CDR3 has 14 residues. The CDR3 nucleotides read TGTGCCAGCAGCCCCCAGGTTGGGGGCACTGAAGCTTTCTTT. This gives the protein CASSPQVGGTEAFF. Looking up the rest from reference TRBV7-3 and TRBJ1-1 gives the full variable domain: GAGVSQTPSNKVTEKGKYVELRCDPISGHTALYWYRQSLGQGPEFLIYFQGTGAADDSGLPNDRFFAVRPEGSVSTLKIQRTERGDSAVYLCASSPQVGGTEAFFGQGTRLTVV.

The V call is TRBV5-1, the J call TRBJ2-5; D is perhaps TRBD1 or TRBD2 (6 bases each). CDR3 length equals 16 residues. V was cut by 0 bases and J by 5 bases, with 17 bases left in between. CDR1 is SGHRS, CDR2 YFSETQ, per germline. The CDR3 DNA reads as TGCGCCAGCAGCTTGGGACCTTTGGGGGGCGGTGAGACCCAGTACTTC. It is translated as CASSLGPLGGGETQYF. The whole variable domain, filled in from reference TRBV5-1 and TRBJ2-5, reads KAGVTQTPRYLIKTRGQQVTLSCSPISGHRSVSWYQQTPGQGLQFLFEYFSETQRNKGNFPGRFSGRQFSNSRSEMNVSTLELGDSALYLCASSLGPLGGGETQYFGPGTRLLVL.